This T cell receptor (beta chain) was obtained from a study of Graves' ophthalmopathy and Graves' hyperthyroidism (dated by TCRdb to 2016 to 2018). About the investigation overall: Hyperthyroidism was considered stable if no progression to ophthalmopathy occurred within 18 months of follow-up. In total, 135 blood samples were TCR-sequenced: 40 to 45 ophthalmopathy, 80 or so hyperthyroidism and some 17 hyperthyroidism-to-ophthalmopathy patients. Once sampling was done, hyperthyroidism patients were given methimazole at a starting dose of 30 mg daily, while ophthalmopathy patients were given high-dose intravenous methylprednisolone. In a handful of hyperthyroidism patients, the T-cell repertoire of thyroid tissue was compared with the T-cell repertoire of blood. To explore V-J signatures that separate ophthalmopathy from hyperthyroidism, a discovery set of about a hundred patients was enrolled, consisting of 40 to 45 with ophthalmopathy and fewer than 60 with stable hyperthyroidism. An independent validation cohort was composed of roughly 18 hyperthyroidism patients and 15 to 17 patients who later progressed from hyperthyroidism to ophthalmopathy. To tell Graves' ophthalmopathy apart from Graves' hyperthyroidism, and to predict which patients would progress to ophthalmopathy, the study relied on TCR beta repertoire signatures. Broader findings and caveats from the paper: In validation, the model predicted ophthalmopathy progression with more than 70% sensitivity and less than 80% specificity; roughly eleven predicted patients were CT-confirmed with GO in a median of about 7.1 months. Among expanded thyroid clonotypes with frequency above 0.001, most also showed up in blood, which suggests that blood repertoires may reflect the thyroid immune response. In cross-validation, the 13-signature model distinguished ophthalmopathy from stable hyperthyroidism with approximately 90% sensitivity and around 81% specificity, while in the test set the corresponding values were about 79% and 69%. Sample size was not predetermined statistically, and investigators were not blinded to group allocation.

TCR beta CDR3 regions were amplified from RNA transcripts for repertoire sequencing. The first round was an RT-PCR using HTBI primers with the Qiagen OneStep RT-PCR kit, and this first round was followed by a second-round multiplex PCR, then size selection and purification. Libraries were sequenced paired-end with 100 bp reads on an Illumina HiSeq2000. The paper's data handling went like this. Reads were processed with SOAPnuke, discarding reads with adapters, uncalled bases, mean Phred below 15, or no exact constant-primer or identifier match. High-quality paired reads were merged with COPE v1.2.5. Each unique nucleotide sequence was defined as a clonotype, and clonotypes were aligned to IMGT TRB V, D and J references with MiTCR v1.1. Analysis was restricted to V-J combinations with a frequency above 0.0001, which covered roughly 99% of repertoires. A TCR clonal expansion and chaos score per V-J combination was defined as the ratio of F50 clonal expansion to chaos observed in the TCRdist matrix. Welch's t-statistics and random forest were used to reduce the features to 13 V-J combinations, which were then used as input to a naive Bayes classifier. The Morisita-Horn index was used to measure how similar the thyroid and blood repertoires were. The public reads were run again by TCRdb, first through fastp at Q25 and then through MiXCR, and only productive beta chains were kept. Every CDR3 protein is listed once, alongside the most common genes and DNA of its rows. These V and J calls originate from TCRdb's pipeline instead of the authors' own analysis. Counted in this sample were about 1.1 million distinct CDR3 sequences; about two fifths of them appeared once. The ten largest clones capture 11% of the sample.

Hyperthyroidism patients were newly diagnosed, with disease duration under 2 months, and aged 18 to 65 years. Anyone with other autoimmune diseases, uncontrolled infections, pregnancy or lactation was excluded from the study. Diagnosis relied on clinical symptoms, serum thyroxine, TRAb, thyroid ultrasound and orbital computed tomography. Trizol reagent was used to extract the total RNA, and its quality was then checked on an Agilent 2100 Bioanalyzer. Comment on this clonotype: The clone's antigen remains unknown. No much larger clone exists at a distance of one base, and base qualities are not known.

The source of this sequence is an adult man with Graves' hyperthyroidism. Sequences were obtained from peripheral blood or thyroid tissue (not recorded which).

Here the CDR3 is given as CASSADRVNYGYTF. The DNA sequence reads TGTGCCAGCAGTGCAGACAGGGTTAACTATGGCTACACCTTC. The chain employs TRBV6-5 and TRBJ1-2, with 7 bases in between that match TRBD1. The CDR3, cysteine through phenylalanine, is 14 amino acids long. The read is trimmed to its CDR3 DNA, 42 bases read in frame from base 1. Sequences MNHEY (CDR1) and SVGAGI (CDR2) are obtained from the germline V gene. V is pruned by 5 bases and J by 1 base, leaving 4 bases of the junction without a gene match.